This T cell receptor (beta chain) was found in a study of CD8 T cells in ankylosing spondylitis. Study-wide points: In synovial fluid and blood from reactive arthritis, some motif variants were previously reported. Reported data indicate significant enrichment of disease-linked clones within matched ankylosing spondylitis synovial fluid.

With molecular barcodes, quantitative 5'-RACE was used to make the TCR beta libraries. TCRdb called the 5' RACE reads again in MiXCR, with one record for every CDR3 protein. The sample has around 130,000 distinct CDR3 sequences, around 8.5% seen once; the top ten hold about 3.6%. Trimming cost V 2 bases and J 4 bases, with 17 bases left between them. CDR1 and CDR2 (germline): MNHEY, SMNVEV (reference sequence). CDR3 length: 16 amino acids. This clonotype was seen only a few times. Its antigen is currently unknown. The TCR was taken from a male donor with ankylosing spondylitis or in good health (not recorded which). The sample was blood, either unsorted or a sorted T cell fraction (not recorded which). This chain uses TRBV27 with TRBJ1-2; D is perhaps TRBD1 (6 bases). DNA of the CDR3: TGTGCCAGCAGTTTAAGGTCCACAGGGCAGGCCTATGGCTACACCTTC. Encoded protein: CASSLRSTGQAYGYTF.